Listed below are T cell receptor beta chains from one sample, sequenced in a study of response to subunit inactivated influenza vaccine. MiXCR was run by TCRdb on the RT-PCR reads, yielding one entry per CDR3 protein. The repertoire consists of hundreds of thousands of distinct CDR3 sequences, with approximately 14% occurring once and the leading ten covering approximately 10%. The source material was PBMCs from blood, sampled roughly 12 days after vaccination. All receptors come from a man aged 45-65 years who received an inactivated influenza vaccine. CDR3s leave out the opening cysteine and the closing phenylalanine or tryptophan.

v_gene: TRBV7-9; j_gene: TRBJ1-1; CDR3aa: ASSLLQESEAF
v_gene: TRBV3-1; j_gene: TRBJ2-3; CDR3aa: ASSQDSGGGARADTQY
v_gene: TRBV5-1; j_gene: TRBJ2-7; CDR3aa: ASSLGFAGDSSYEQY
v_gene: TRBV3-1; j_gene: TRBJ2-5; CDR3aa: ASSRQTAPLQETQY
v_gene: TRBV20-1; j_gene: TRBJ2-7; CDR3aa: SARGEASGSSYEQY
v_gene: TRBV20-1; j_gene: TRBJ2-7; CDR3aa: SASRGPKKSYEQY
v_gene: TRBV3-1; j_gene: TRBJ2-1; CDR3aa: ASSHLSTGSSSNEQF
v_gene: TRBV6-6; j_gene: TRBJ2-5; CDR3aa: ASSYDPRGETQY
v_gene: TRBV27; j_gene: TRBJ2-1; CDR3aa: ASSLERPTSAGGNEQF
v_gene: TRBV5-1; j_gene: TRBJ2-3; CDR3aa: ASKGQGAIDTQY
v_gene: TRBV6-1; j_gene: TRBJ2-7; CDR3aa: ASSPGSGGGQY
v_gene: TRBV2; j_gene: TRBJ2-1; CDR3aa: ASSDRNRNYNEQF
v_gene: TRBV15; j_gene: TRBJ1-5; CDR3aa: ATRTGKQPQH
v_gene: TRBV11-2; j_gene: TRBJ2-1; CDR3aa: ASSLGFRASGSVYAYNEQF
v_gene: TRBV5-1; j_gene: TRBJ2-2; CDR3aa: ASSLERGANTGELF
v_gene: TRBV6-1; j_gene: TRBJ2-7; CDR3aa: ASSRTRAPYEQY
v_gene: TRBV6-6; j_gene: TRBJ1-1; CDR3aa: ASSYVPAGEAF
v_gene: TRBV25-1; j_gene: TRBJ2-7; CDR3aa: ASSDGRSGRAAYEQY
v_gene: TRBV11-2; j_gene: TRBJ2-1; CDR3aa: ASSLGGQGFSSSYNEQF
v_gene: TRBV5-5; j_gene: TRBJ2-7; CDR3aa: ASSGYLANVAEQY
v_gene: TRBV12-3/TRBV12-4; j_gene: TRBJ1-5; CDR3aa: ASSTINQPQH
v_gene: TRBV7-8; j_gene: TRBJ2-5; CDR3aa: ASSWRPWETQY
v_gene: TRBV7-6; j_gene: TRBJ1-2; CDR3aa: ASSQGTGTGYT
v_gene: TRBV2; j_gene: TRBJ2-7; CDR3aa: ASSETPYGQGTYEQY
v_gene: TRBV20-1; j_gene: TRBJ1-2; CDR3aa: SARDQGTGYGYT
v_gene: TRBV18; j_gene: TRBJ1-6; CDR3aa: ASSPRRNSPLH